This TCR beta chain derives from a study of shared clonotypes between healthy human individuals. As to this clone: As yet, its antigen is unknown.

Study results and caveats: Clonotypes which were not shared had lower generation probabilities than clonotypes that all four donors shared.

All donors were healthy HIV-negative adults lacking recent acute infections or vaccinations. The authors divided CD4+ cells into CD45RA+ naive and CD45RA-negative memory subsets. This table comes from immunoSEQ multiplex PCR, and its TCRdb copy is limited to in-frame clones, with some not included. The sample carries some 350,000 clones, around 74% recorded once. The CDR3 is 14 amino acids. V dropped 0 bases and J dropped 2 bases, with 5 bases sitting between them. CDR1 and CDR2 from the germline V gene are SGHRS and YFSETQ. This rearrangement joins TRBV5-1 to TRBJ2-2; D is uncertain. This sequence was found in a man younger than 40 in good health. Sequencing input: memory CD4+ T cells sorted from blood. The subset was: CD45RA-negative fraction. CDR3 nucleotide sequence: TGCGCCAGCAGCTTGGGGGATAACACCGGGGAGCTGTTTTTT. It codes for CASSLGDNTGELFF.